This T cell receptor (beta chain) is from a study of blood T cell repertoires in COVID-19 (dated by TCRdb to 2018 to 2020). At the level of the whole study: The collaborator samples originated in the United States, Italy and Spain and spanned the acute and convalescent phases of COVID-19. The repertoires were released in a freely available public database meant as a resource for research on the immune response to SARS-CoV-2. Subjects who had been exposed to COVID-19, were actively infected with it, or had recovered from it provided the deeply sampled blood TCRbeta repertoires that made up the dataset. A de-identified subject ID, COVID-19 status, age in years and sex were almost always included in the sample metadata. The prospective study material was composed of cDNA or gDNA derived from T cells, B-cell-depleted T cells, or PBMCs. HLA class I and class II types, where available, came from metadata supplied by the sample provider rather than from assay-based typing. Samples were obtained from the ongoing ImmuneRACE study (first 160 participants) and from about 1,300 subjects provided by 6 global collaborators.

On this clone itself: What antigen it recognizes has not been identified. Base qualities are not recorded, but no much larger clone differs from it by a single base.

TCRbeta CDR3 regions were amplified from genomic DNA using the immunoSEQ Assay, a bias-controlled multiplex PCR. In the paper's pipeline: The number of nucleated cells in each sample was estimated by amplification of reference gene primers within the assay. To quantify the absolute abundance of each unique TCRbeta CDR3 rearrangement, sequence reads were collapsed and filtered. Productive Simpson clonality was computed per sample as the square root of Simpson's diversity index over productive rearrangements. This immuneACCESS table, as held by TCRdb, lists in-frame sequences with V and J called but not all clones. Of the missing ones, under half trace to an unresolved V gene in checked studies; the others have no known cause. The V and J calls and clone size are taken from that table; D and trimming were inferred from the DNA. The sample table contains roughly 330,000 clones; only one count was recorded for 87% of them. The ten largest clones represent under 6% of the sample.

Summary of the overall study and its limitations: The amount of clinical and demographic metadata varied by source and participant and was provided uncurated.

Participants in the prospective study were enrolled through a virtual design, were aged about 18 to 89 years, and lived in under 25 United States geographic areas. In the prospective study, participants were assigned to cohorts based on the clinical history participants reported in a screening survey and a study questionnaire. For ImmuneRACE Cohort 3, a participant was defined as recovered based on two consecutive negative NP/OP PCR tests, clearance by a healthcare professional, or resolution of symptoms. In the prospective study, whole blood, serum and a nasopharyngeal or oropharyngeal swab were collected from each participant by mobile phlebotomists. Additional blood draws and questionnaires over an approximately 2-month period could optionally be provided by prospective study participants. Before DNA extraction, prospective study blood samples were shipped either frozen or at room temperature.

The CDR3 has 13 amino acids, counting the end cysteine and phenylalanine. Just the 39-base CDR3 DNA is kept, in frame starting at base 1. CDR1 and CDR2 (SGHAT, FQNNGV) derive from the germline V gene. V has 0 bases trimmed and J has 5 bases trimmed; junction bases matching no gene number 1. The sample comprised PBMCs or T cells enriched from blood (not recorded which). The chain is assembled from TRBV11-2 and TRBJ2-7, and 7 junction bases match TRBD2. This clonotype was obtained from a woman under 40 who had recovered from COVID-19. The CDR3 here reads CASSLDRGDEQYF. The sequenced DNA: TGTGCCAGCAGCTTAGATCGGGGGGACGAGCAGTACTTC.